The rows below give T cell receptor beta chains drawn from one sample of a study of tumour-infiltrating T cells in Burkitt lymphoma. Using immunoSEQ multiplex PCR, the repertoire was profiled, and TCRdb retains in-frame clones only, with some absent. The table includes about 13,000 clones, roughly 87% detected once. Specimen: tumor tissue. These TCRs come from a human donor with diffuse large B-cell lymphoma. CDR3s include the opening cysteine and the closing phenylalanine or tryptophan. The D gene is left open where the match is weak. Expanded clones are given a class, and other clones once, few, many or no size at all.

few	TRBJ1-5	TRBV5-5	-	TGTGCCAGCAGCTTGGCGGACAGCGAGAATCAGCCCCAGCATTTT	CASSLADSENQPQHF
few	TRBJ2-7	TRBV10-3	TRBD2	TGTGCCGGAGGCCCCACGGGGAGGGACTACGAGCAGTACTTC	CAGGPTGRDYEQYF
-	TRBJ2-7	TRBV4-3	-	TGCGCCAGCAGCCAAGATTTGGGCGTGTACGAGCAGTACTTC	CASSQDLGVYEQYF
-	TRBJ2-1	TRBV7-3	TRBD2	TGTGCCAGCAGCATCGGACTAGCGGGGACAAGCTCCTACAATGAGCAGTTCTTC	CASSIGLAGTSSYNEQFF
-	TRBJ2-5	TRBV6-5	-	TGTGCCAGCAGTTACGGGCTAGCAAGAGAGACCCAGTACTTC	CASSYGLARETQYF
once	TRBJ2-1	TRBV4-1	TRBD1	TGCGCCAGCAGCCTTCGACAGGGTCTGTCCAATGAGCAGTTCTTC	CASSLRQGLSNEQFF
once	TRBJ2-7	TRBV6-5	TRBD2	TGTGCCAGCAGTTACTCGCGGGGGGTCGTTTCCGAGCAGTACTTC	CASSYSRGVVSEQYF
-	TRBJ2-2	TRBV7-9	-	TGTGCCAGCAGCCCCTCCGCCGGGGAGCTGTTTTTT	CASSPSAGELFF
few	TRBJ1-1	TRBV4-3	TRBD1	TGCGCCAGCAGCCAGCGGGACAGGCTTATGAACACTGAAGCTTTCTTT	CASSQRDRLMNTEAFF
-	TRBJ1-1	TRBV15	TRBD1	TGTGCCACCAGCTCCCCAGGGGGGGCCAACACTGAAGCTTTCTTT	CATSSPGGANTEAFF
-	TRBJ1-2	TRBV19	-	TGTGCCAGTAGTATTCTTGGGGACTACTATGGCTACACCTTC	CASSILGDYYGYTF
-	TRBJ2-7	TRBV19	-	TGTGCCAGTAGTATAGGGGACAATCTATTCTACGAGCAGTACTTC	CASSIGDNLFYEQYF
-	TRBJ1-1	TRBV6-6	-	TGTGCCAGCAATATCGGAGGAGCTTTCTTT	CASNIGGAFF
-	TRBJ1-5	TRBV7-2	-	TGTGCCAGCAGCCTTGCCGGGACTCAGCCCCAGCATTTT	CASSLAGTQPQHF
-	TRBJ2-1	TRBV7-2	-	TGTGCCAGCAGCTTAGCGGCGGCCTTTGACGGTGAGCAGTTCTTC	CASSLAAAFDGEQFF
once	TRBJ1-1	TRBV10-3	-	TGTGCCATCAGTGAGCCCGAGACAGGGAACACTGAAGCTTTCTTT	CAISEPETGNTEAFF
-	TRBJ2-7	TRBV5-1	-	TGCGCCAGCAGCTTGGCCGCCACGACCTACGAGCAGTACTTC	CASSLAATTYEQYF